The 20 T cell receptor beta chains given below trace back to one sample, sequenced in a study of CD8+CD57+ T cells in acquired aplastic anemia. TCR beta VDJ and CDR3 were profiled, and genomic DNA was the template. Via MiXCR, TCRdb re-called the reads, giving one row per CDR3 protein. The sample shows 200,000 to 250,000 distinct CDR3 sequences, about 62% of them seen only once. Flow cytometry had shown expanded CD8+CD57+ cells in the patients chosen for sequencing. The specimen sequenced was sorted CD4+, CD8+, or CD8+CD57+ T cells (not recorded which) from PBMCs. The origin of the receptors is a human donor with aplastic anemia.

This clonotype has ten or more counts. V usage is TRBV12-5 and J usage is TRBJ2-3, with D maybe TRBD1 (5 bases). The ends were cut back, 1 base at V and 4 bases at J, with 9 bases in the middle. The CDR3 loop spans 14 amino acids. Germline loops: CDR1 LGHNT, CDR2 FRNRAP. The CDR3 bases are TGTGCTAGTGGTTTGGGTCAGGGCGCAGATACGCAGTATTTT. Translated, it gives CASGLGQGADTQYF.

A few counts support this clonotype. The rearrangement links TRBV7-2 to TRBJ2-1, with a possible D match to TRBD2 (5 bases). The CDR3 consists of 17 residues. From germline, CDR1 is SGHTA and CDR2 FQGNSA. V lost 5 bases and J lost 0, with 17 bases in between. The DNA for the CDR3 is TGTGCCAGCAGCCCGGAGGTTGGCGGACCCTCCTACAATGAGCAGTTCTTC. As protein: CASSPEVGGPSYNEQFF.

This chain connects TRBV19 to TRBJ1-2; 11 nucleotides line up with TRBD1. Germline V lookup: CDR1 LNHDA, CDR2 SQIVND (reference sequence). This CDR3 spans 14 amino acids. The V gene end was trimmed by 6 bases and the J gene end by 2 bases; junction bases not matched to a gene: 2. CDR3 coding DNA: TGTGCCAGTAGCGGGACAGGGGGGAACTATGGCTACACCTTC. Protein sequence: CASSGTGGNYGYTF.

The V gene is TRBV12-3 or TRBV12-4, the J gene TRBJ2-5; 9 bases align to TRBD1. CDR3 size: 15 residues. With V trimmed by 4 bases and J by 4 bases, 7 bases remained unmatched. CDR3 in DNA: TGTGCCAGCAGTTCGGGACAGGGAGCGCGAGAGACCCAGTACTTC. It encodes CASSSGQGARETQYF.

This rearrangement joins TRBV10-1 to TRBJ1-2, with 9 bases lining up with TRBD1. Germline V gene lookup returns CDR1 WNHNN and CDR2 SYGVQD (reference sequence). J was trimmed by 5 bases and V by 5 bases; bases with no gene match: 6. The CDR3 length is 14 residues. The CDR3 spells CASSPTGTGYGYTF. The CDR3 DNA sequence: TGCGCCAGCAGTCCCACCGGGACAGGGTATGGCTACACCTTC.

The chain joins TRBV29-1 to TRBJ2-1; 7 bases map to TRBD2. The ends lost 4 bases at V and 6 bases at J; junction bases unmatched: 6. The CDR3 length is 13 residues. In germline, CDR1 is SQVTM, CDR2 ANQGSEA. CDR3 sequence: CSVVPSGFNEQFF. The CDR3, as DNA: TGCAGCGTTGTTCCTAGCGGTTTCAATGAGCAGTTCTTC.

CDR3: CASSSGQDDSYEQYF. CDR3 in DNA: TGTGCCAGCAGCTCAGGACAGGATGACTCCTACGAGCAGTACTTC. V usage is TRBV7-6 and J usage is TRBJ2-7; 7 bases line up with TRBD1. Germline CDR1 and CDR2: SGHVS and FNYEAQ. Germline trimming cut 4 bases from V and 0 bases from J; bases unmatched to any gene: 6. This CDR3 has 15 amino acids.

The V call is TRBV2, the J call TRBJ2-7, with TRBD2 matching 14 bases. Germline loops: CDR1 SNHLY, CDR2 FYNNEI. J gave up 7 bases and V 6 bases, and 11 bases lay outside the gene matches. The CDR3 covers 16 residues. The CDR3 DNA reads as TGTGCCAGCAGCAGACTAGCGGGAGGGGGCACCGGGGAGCAGTACTTC. Residues: CASSRLAGGGTGEQYF.

This chain connects TRBV29-1 to TRBJ1-1; the D is unclear. Trimming removed 2 bases from V and 0 bases from J, with 13 bases in between. Germline lookup yields CDR1 SQVTM and CDR2 ANQGSEA. There are 15 residues in the CDR3. DNA for the CDR3: TGCAGCGTTGAACCCCGTCCCTTGTTGAACACTGAAGCTTTCTTT. Its translation is CSVEPRPLLNTEAFF.

The chain links TRBV7-2 to TRBJ1-3; D is undetermined. Germline V lookup: CDR1 SGHTA, CDR2 FQGNSA. The CDR3 consists of 14 residues. V was cut by 2 bases and J by 2 bases, with 7 bases left in between. The CDR3 nucleotides read TGTGCCAGCAGCTTACCGACACCTGGAAACACCATATATTTT. It specifies CASSLPTPGNTIYF.

The V gene is TRBV20-1, the J gene TRBJ1-1; weak D call: TRBD1 (6 bases). The V and J ends lost 4 bases and 6 bases respectively, with 9 bases between them. Germline loops: CDR1 DFQATT, CDR2 SNEGSKA (reference sequence). The CDR3 is 11 amino acids. CDR3 DNA: TGCAGTGCTACCAGGGGTGCTGAAGCTTTCTTT. Residues: CSATRGAEAFF.

V is TRBV4-1 and J is TRBJ2-6, with D possibly TRBD1 on 5 matching bases. V was trimmed by 0 bases and J by 0 bases, leaving 9 bases between them. Per the germline V gene, CDR1 is MGHRA and CDR2 is YSYEKL. The CDR3 consists of 17 residues. The CDR3, as DNA: TGCGCCAGCAGCCAAGATGGACAAAACTCTGGGGCCAACGTCCTGACTTTC. It yields the protein CASSQDGQNSGANVLTF.

The count of this clonotype is one. V and J are TRBV10-3 and TRBJ1-1, with 11 bases aligning to TRBD2. Matching the DNA end better, TRBJ2-1 makes the J call doubtful. Germline V gene data show CDR1 as ENHRY and CDR2 as SYGVKD. The CDR3 contains 14 residues. CDR3 sequence (DNA): TGTGCCATCAGTGAACTAGCGGGGGTGATTGAGCAGTTCTTC. Translating gives CAISELAGVIEQFF.

This clonotype was seen ten or more times. The rearrangement joins TRBV15 to TRBJ1-6, with D hard to call. Germline loops: CDR1 LNHNV, CDR2 YYDKDF (reference sequence). The CDR3 contains 15 residues. Trimming took 0 bases from V and 6 from J, leaving 9 bases between them. Here the CDR3 DNA reads TGTGCCACCAGCAGAGAGGGGAACAGTAATTCACCCCTCCACTTT. It yields the protein CATSREGNSNSPLHF.

This clonotype appeared many times. The genes are TRBV4-1 and TRBJ2-6; tentative D call: TRBD1 (6 bases). Germline CDR1 MGHRA, CDR2 YSYEKL. The CDR3 totals 16 residues. With 0 bases removed from V and 1 base from J, the gap between germline ends came to 7 bases. In DNA, the CDR3 is TGCGCCAGCAGCCAAGATGGGACATCTGGGGCCAACGTCCTGACTTTC. It yields the protein CASSQDGTSGANVLTF.

The chain recombines TRBV12-5 with TRBJ1-6; unclear D gene. Per germline, CDR1 LGHNT and CDR2 FRNRAP. The V end was cut by 1 base, the J end by 6 bases, with 16 bases between. The CDR3 covers 17 residues. Written as DNA, the CDR3 is TGTGCTAGTGGTTTGGACGCCCGGGCAGGAGGTAATTCACCCCTCCACTTT. Its protein product is CASGLDARAGGNSPLHF.

The rearrangement links TRBV7-9 to TRBJ2-7, with unresolved D. This CDR3 has 13 amino acids. V lost 5 bases and J lost 6, with 14 bases in between. CDR1 and CDR2 from the germline V gene are SEHNR and FQNEAQ (reference sequence). CDR3 sequence: CASSLGHFGEQYF. In DNA, the CDR3 is TGTGCCAGCAGCCTCGGCCATTTTGGCGAGCAGTACTTC.

This clonotype has just a few counts. An end of the junction differs from the germline gene, which may be a read error. This chain uses TRBV5-4 with TRBJ1-5; a possible D gene is TRBD1 (5 bases). Germline CDR1 and CDR2: SGHNT and YYREEE (reference sequence). This CDR3 is built from 13 residues. DNA of the CDR3: TGTGCCAGCAGCTTTCGAGGGGATCAGCCGCAGCATTTT. This codes for CASSFRGDQPQHF.

This rearrangement joins TRBV7-2 to TRBJ2-3, with a weak D call TRBD1 (6 bases). The CDR3 sequence is 16 residues long. Germline V gene lookup returns CDR1 SGHTA and CDR2 FQGNSA. V was pared by 6 bases and J by 0 bases, with 16 bases between. Here the CDR3 reads CASRRPRTASTDTQYF. Here the CDR3 DNA reads TGTGCCAGCAGGCGACCGAGGACAGCTAGCACAGATACGCAGTATTTT.

V gene TRBV7-2 combines with J gene TRBJ1-1; D perhaps matches TRBD1 (5 bases). This CDR3 contains 14 residues. Trimming removed 3 bases from V and 3 bases from J, with 11 bases in between. The germline V gene has CDR1 SGHTA and CDR2 FQGNSA. CDR3: CASSLGPMDTEAFF. The CDR3 DNA is TGTGCCAGCAGCTTGGGGCCTATGGACACTGAAGCTTTCTTT.